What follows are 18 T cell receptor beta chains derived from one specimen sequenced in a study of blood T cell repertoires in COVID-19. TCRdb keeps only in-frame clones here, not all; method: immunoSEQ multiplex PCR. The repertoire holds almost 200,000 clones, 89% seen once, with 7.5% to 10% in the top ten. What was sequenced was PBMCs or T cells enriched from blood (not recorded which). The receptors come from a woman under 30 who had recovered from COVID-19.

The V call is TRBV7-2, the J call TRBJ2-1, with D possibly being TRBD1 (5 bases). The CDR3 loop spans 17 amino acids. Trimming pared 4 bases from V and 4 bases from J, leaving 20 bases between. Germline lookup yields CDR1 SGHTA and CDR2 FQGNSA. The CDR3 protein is CASSYKYGGQWYNEQFF. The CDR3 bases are TGTGCCAGCAGCTATAAGTACGGCGGACAATGGTACAATGAGCAGTTCTTC. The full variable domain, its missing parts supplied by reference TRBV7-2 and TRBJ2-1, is GAGVSQSPSNKVTEKGKDVELRCDPISGHTALYWYRQSLGQGLEFLIYFQGNSAPDKSGLPSDRFSAERTGGSVSTLTIQRTQQEDSAVYLCASSYKYGGQWYNEQFFGPGTRLTVL.

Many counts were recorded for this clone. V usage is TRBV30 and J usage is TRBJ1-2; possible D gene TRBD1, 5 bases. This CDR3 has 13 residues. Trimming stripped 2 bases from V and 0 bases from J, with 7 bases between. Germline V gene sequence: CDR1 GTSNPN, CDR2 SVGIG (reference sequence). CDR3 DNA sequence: TGTGCCTGGAGTTTACAGGCTAACTATGGCTACACCTTC. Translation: CAWSLQANYGYTF. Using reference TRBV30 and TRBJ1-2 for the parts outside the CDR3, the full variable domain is SQTIHQWPATLVQPVGSPLSLECTVEGTSNPNLYWYRQAAGRGLQLLFYSVGIGQISSEVPQNLSASRPQDRQFILSSKKLLLSDSGFYLCAWSLQANYGYTFGSGTRLTVV.

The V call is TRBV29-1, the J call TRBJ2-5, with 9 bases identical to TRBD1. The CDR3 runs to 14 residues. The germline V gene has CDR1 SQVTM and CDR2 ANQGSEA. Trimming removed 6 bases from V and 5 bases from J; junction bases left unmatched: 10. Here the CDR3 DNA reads TGCAGCGTCGCCTCCGGGACAGGGCGGGAGACCCAGTACTTC. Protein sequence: CSVASGTGRETQYF.

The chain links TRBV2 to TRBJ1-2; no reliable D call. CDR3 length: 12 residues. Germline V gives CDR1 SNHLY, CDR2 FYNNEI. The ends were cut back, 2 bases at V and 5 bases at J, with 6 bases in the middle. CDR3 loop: CASSEPVYGYTF. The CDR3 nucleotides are TGTGCCAGCAGTGAACCGGTTTATGGCTACACCTTC. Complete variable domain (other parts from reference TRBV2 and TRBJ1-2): EPEVTQTPSHQVTQMGQEVILRCVPISNHLYFYWYRQILGQKVEFLVSFYNNEISEKSEIFDDQFSVERPDGSNFTLKIRSTKLEDSAMYFCASSEPVYGYTFGSGTRLTVV.

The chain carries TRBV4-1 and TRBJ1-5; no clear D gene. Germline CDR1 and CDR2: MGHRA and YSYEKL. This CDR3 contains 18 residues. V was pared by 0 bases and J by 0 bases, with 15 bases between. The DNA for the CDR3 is TGCGCCAGCAGCCAAGAGCCCCCGAGGCAGACTAGCAATCAGCCCCAGCATTTT. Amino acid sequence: CASSQEPPRQTSNQPQHF.

CDR3 coding DNA: TGTGCCAGCAGCTTAGCCCCGGGACAGGATGCGTATGGCTACACCTTC. It is translated as CASSLAPGQDAYGYTF. The V call is TRBV7-6, the J call TRBJ1-2; TRBD1 aligns across 8 bases. The CDR3 extends over 16 amino acids. V was clipped by 0 bases and J by 5 bases; unmatched bases: 8. In germline, CDR1 is SGHVS, CDR2 FNYEAQ.

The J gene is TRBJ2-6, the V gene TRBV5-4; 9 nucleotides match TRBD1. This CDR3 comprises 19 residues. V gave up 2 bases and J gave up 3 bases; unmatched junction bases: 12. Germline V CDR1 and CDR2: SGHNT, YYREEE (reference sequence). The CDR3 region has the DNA TGTGCCAGCAGCTTTAAAACAATCGGGACAGGGAGTGGGGCCAACGTCCTGACTTTC. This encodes CASSFKTIGTGSGANVLTF.

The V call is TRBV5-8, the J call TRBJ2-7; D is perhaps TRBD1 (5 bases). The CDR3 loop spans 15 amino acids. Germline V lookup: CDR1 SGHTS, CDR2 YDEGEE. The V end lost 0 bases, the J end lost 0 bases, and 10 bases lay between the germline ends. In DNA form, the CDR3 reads TGTGCCAGCAGCTTGGGATACAGGAGCTCCTACGAGCAGTACTTC. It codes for CASSLGYRSSYEQYF.

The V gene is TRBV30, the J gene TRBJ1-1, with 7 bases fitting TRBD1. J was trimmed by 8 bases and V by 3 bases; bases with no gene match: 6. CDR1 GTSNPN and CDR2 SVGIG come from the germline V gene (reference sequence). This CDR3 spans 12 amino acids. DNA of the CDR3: TGTGCCTGGAGCCGAGGGACAGACGAAGCTTTCTTT. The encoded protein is CAWSRGTDEAFF.

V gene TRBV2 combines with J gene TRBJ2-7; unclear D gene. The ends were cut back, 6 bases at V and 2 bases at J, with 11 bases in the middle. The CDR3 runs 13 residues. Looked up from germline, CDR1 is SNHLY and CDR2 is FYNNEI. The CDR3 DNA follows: TGTGCCAGCAGCCGGGTTACGGCCTACGAGCAGTACTTC. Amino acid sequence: CASSRVTAYEQYF. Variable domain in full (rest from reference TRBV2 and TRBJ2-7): EPEVTQTPSHQVTQMGQEVILRCVPISNHLYFYWYRQILGQKVEFLVSFYNNEISEKSEIFDDQFSVERPDGSNFTLKIRSTKLEDSAMYFCASSRVTAYEQYFGPGTRLTVT.

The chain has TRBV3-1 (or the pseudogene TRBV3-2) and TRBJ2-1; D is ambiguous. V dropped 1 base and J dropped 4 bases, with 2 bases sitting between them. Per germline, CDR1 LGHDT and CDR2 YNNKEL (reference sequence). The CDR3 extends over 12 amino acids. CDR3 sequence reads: CASSQAYNEQFF. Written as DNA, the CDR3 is TGTGCCAGCAGCCAAGCTTACAATGAGCAGTTCTTC.

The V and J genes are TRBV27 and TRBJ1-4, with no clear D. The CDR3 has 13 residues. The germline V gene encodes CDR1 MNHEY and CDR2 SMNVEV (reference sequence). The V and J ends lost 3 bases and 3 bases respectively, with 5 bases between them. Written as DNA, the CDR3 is TGTGCCAGCAGTTTGGGCCCTAATGAAAAACTGTTTTTT. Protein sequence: CASSLGPNEKLFF.

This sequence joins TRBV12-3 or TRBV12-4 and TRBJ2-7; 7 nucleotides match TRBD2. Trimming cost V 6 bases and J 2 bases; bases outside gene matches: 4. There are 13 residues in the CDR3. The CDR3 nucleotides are TGTGCCAGCAGGGAAGGACTAGCCTACGAGCAGTACTTC. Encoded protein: CASREGLAYEQYF.

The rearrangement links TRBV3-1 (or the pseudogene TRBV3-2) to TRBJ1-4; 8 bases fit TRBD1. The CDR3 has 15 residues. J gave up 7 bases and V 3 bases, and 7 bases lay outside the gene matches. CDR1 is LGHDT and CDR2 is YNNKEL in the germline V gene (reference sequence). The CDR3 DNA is TGTGCCAGCAGCCATGACTCAGGGGGCGGTGAAAAACTGTTTTTT. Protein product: CASSHDSGGGEKLFF.

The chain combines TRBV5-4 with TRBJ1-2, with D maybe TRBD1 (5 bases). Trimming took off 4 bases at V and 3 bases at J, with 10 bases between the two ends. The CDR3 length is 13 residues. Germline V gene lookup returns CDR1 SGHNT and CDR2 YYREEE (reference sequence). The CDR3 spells CASSAGTDYGYTF. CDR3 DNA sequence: TGTGCCAGCAGCGCCGGGACTGACTATGGCTACACCTTC.

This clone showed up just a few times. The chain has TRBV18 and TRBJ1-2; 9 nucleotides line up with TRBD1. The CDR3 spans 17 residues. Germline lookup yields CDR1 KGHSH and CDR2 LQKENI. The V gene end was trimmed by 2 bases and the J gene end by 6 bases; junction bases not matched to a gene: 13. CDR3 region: CASSPGFIGQGNHGYTF. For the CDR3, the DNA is TGTGCCAGCTCACCAGGTTTTATTGGACAGGGGAACCATGGCTACACCTTC.

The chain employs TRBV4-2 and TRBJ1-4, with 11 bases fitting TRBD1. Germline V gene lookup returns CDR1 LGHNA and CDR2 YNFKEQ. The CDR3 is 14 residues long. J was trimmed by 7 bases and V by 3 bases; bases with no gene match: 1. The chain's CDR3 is CASSQDRGREKLFF. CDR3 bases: TGTGCCAGCAGCCAGGACAGGGGGCGTGAAAAACTGTTTTTT.

CDR3 bases: TGTGCCACCAGCGACACCGGGACAGGGGCTGAAGCTTTCTTT. Translation: CATSDTGTGAEAFF. This sequence joins TRBV15 and TRBJ1-1, with 10 bases aligning to TRBD1. V was clipped by 5 bases and J by 6 bases; unmatched bases: 6. CDR3 length: 14 residues. The germline CDR1 and CDR2 sequences are LNHNV and YYDKDF (reference sequence).